Below are 10 T cell receptor beta chains sequenced from a single sample in a study of beta chain features in type 1 diabetes. The entirety of the isolated RNA underwent reverse transcription, so expressed TCRB transcripts were sequenced. Measured with immunoSEQ multiplex PCR; TCRdb has only the in-frame clones, and not every one. The profile covers hundreds of thousands of clones, with roughly 30% appearing a single time and around 0.065% taken by the ten largest. Sample: naive CD4+ T cells from blood. The receptors originated from a man younger than 35 in good health.

The gene calls are TRBV11-1 and TRBJ2-2, with 7 nucleotides matching TRBD1. The CDR3 extends over 14 amino acids. CDR1 is SGHAT, CDR2 FQDESV, per germline (reference sequence). Trimming at V came to 6 bases and at J to 3 bases, leaving 4 bases not matched to a gene. The CDR3 region has the DNA TGTGCCAGCAGATTGACAGGGTACACCGGGGAGCTGTTTTTT. Its translation is CASRLTGYTGELFF.

In its sample, this clone was seen a few times. The CDR3 nucleotides are TGTGCCAGCAGCGTAGATGAGGACCGCCGGATGAACACTGAAGCTTTCTTT. Translating gives CASSVDEDRRMNTEAFF. The J gene is TRBJ1-1, the V gene TRBV9, with D unclear. The CDR3 is 17 amino acids. V was shortened by 0 bases and J by 0 bases, with 15 bases between the two germline ends. Germline-derived CDR1 and CDR2 are SGDLS and YYNGEE.

This clone was seen only a few times. This chain uses TRBV9 with TRBJ2-3; 10 bases fit TRBD1. The CDR3 totals 15 residues. V lost 0 bases and J lost 3; bases outside the gene matches: 1. Germline CDR1 is SGDLS and CDR2 is YYNGEE. The CDR3 region has the DNA TGTGCCAGCAGCGTAGGGGACAGGGGTACAGATACGCAGTATTTT. Translating gives CASSVGDRGTDTQYF.

The genes are TRBV30 and TRBJ1-3; D not resolved. Per germline, CDR1 GTSNPN and CDR2 SVGIG (reference sequence). With 3 bases removed from V and 0 bases from J, the gap between germline ends came to 6 bases. The CDR3 length is 13 residues. Here the CDR3 DNA reads TGTGCCTGGAGCCTGGGCTCTGGAAACACCATATATTTT. This encodes CAWSLGSGNTIYF.

This clone has a handful of counts. V usage is TRBV7-2 and J usage is TRBJ2-1; no firm D call. Trimming shortened V by 2 bases and J by 2 bases, and 10 bases separated the two germline ends. The germline gives CDR1 SGHTA, CDR2 FQGNSA. The CDR3 runs 15 residues. As DNA, the CDR3 is TGTGCCAGCAGCTTATTTCGAAACACCTACAATGAGCAGTTCTTC. Protein product: CASSLFRNTYNEQFF.

The chain combines TRBV7-3 with TRBJ2-2; perhaps TRBD2 as D (6 bases). The V gene lost 5 bases and the J gene lost 6 bases, with 10 bases spanning the gap. The CDR3 is 13 amino acids. CDR1 and CDR2 (germline): SGHTA, FQGTGA. CDR3 nucleotides: TGTGCCAGCAGCACGACTAGATCCGGGGAGCTGTTTTTT. Translated, it gives CASSTTRSGELFF.

This sequence joins TRBV11-2 and TRBJ2-1; the match to TRBD2 covers 9 bases. V gave up 4 bases and J gave up 9 bases; unmatched junction bases: 13. Germline CDR1 SGHAT, CDR2 FQNNGV. The CDR3 has 16 amino acids. The CDR3 protein is CASSSWWGSGSSEQFF. DNA for the CDR3: TGTGCCAGCAGCTCTTGGTGGGGTAGCGGGAGCAGTGAGCAGTTCTTC.

The gene calls are TRBV29-1 and TRBJ1-1; possibly TRBD1 for D (5 bases). Trimming took off 4 bases at V and 6 bases at J, with 12 bases between the two ends. Germline values: CDR1 SQVTM, CDR2 ANQGSEA. This CDR3 region has 12 residues. Here the CDR3 reads CSVGGVGAEAFF. In DNA, the CDR3 is TGCAGCGTTGGAGGGGTCGGTGCTGAAGCTTTCTTT.

This clone has a handful of counts. The rearrangement links TRBV7-2 to TRBJ2-5, with 9 bases fitting TRBD2. The CDR3 is 14 residues long. V lost 5 bases to trimming and J lost 4 bases; unmatched junction nucleotides: 5. Per germline, CDR1 SGHTA and CDR2 FQGNSA. CDR3 residues: CASSQGLAGETQYF. The CDR3 DNA is TGTGCCAGCAGCCAGGGACTAGCTGGAGAGACCCAGTACTTC.

This clone has just a few counts. CDR3 in amino acids: CASSLQLAGKETQYF. Here the CDR3 DNA reads TGTGCCAGCAGTTTACAACTAGCGGGGAAAGAGACCCAGTACTTC. The chain joins TRBV28 to TRBJ2-5; 10 nucleotides line up with TRBD2. Losses at the gene ends were 2 bases for V and 3 bases for J; bases not matched to a gene: 3. Looked up from germline, CDR1 is MDHEN and CDR2 is SYDVKM. This CDR3 region has 15 residues.